The TCR beta chain described here comes from a study of cytomegalovirus exposure and HLA in healthy donors. Concerning this clone: Its antigen is not identified.

General study points: Specific recognition of CMV antigens was confirmed in vitro for a few chains (all CMV-associated).

Both 60 Vbeta primers and 13 Jbeta primers went into the PCR. Sequencing used immunoSEQ multiplex PCR; TCRdb keeps in-frame clones, though not all of them. This listing includes 70,000 to 100,000 clones. The source is a girl aged 10 to 17 in good health and CMV-seropositive. Sequencing was carried out using PBMCs.

CDR3: CASSTRSSGGAGDNEQFF. DNA for the CDR3: TGCGCCAGCAGCACCCGGAGTAGCGGGGGCGCCGGCGACAATGAGCAGTTCTTC. The chain carries TRBV4-3 and TRBJ2-1, with 9 nucleotides matching TRBD2. The CDR3 runs 18 residues. The germline CDR1 and CDR2 sequences are LGHNA and YSLEER. V lost 5 bases to trimming and J lost 5 bases; unmatched junction nucleotides: 16.